The next 6 T cell receptor beta chains were all read from a single sample in a study of cytomegalovirus exposure and HLA in healthy donors. Produced via immunoSEQ multiplex PCR; TCRdb's table is partial and in-frame only. This sample has 65,000 or so clones, with approximately 90% found just once. Sequencing was done on a sample of PBMCs. The receptors originated from a young woman in good health and CMV-seronegative.

With respect to this clone: One end of the junction is discordant with germline, which a read error may explain. The rearrangement joins TRBV19 to TRBJ1-5; D call uncertain. The CDR3 spans 14 residues. Germline loops: CDR1 LNHDA, CDR2 SQIVND (reference sequence). This CDR3 is CASSTSGRHQLQHF. The CDR3 DNA reads as TGTGCCAGTAGTACGTCCGGGAGGCATCAGCTCCAGCATTTT.

The chain joins TRBV27 to TRBJ1-5; D might be TRBD1 (6 bases). This CDR3 has 15 residues. V dropped 5 bases and J dropped 4 bases, with 15 bases sitting between them. The germline V gene encodes CDR1 MNHEY and CDR2 SMNVEV (reference sequence). The CDR3 is CASSPTGYGNQPQHF. The CDR3 DNA reads TGTGCCAGCAGTCCAACAGGGTACGGTAATCAGCCCCAGCATTTT.

The rearrangement joins TRBV20-1 to TRBJ1-2, with no clear D. Deletions cut 5 bases from V and 8 bases from J, with 12 bases between. The germline V gene has CDR1 DFQATT and CDR2 SNEGSKA (reference sequence). The CDR3 loop spans 11 amino acids. The CDR3 DNA follows: TGCAGTGCTCCAGGCTCTGGCGGCTACACCTTC. This encodes CSAPGSGGYTF.

The gene calls are TRBV5-8 and TRBJ1-5, with unresolved D. Germline CDR1 reads SGHTS; CDR2 reads YDEGEE. Trimming shortened V by 0 bases and J by 3 bases, and 7 bases separated the two germline ends. This CDR3 region has 14 residues. The CDR3 bases are TGTGCCAGCAGCTTGGGGCAGAACAATCAGCCCCAGCATTTT. It is translated as CASSLGQNNQPQHF.

The CDR3 loop reads CASSGETGLNEKLFF. The CDR3 nucleotides read TGTGCCAGCAGTGGTGAGACAGGGCTGAATGAAAAACTGTTTTTT. This sequence joins TRBV28 and TRBJ1-4; TRBD1 agrees at 7 bases. The CDR3 sequence is 15 residues long. V shed 5 bases, J shed 5 bases, and the junction held 8 bases outside the gene matches. Per the germline V gene, CDR1 is MDHEN and CDR2 is SYDVKM.

The chain's CDR3 is CASSLVGETQYF. CDR3 coding DNA: TGTGCCAGCAGCTTAGTCGGTGAGACCCAGTACTTC. The V gene is TRBV7-2, the J gene TRBJ2-5; D is uncertain. Germline loops: CDR1 SGHTA, CDR2 FQGNSA. With 1 base removed from V and 5 bases from J, the gap between germline ends came to 5 bases. The CDR3 is made up of 12 amino acids.